These 29 T cell receptor beta chains were sequenced from one sample in a study of blood T cell repertoires in COVID-19 (dated by TCRdb to 2018 to 2020). The library was built by means of the immunoSEQ multiplex PCR assay. Entries here come from immuneACCESS through TCRdb and include only in-frame sequences with V and J called. Some clones fail to appear in such tables; in the studies checked, an unresolved V gene covers under half of the shortfall, and the cause of the remainder is unknown. This sample holds around 150,000 clones; more than 65% were observed only once. The ten largest make up around 6.7% of the sample. The sequenced sample consisted of peripheral blood. Receptors originate from a woman in her 50s in a cohort sampled during active or convalescent COVID-19.

The CDR3 region is CASSLDRVVSYEQYF. Here the CDR3 DNA reads TGTGCCAGCAGCCTCGACAGGGTAGTCTCCTACGAGCAGTACTTC. The chain employs TRBV5-6 and TRBJ2-7; 7 bases line up with TRBD1. CDR1 SGHDT and CDR2 YYEEEE come from the germline V gene. The CDR3 is 15 amino acids. The V and J ends lost 4 bases and 0 bases, in that order; junction bases with no gene match: 7.

This clone was observed once. This sequence joins TRBV24-1 and TRBJ1-5; a possible D gene is TRBD1 (5 bases). The CDR3 is 11 residues long. The V gene lost 9 bases and the J gene lost 9 bases, with 11 bases spanning the gap. Germline lookup yields CDR1 KGHDR and CDR2 SFDVKD. The CDR3 protein is CATGAVWPQHF. The CDR3 DNA reads TGTGCCACCGGGGCCGTTTGGCCCCAGCATTTT.

The chain links TRBV6-6 to TRBJ2-5; 7 bases agree with TRBD1. The V gene end was trimmed by 6 bases and the J gene end by 4 bases; junction bases not matched to a gene: 14. The CDR3 spans 16 residues. Germline assignment: CDR1 MNHNY and CDR2 SVGAGI (reference sequence). The CDR3 loop is CASSSQGPAARETQYF. For the CDR3, the DNA is TGTGCCAGCAGCTCACAGGGGCCGGCCGCGCGAGAGACCCAGTACTTC.

The chain recombines TRBV6-5 with TRBJ1-1; D may be TRBD1 (5 bases). CDR1 MNHEY and CDR2 SVGAGI come from the germline V gene. This CDR3 spans 16 amino acids. V lost 0 bases to trimming and J lost 4 bases, with 15 bases between them. DNA of the CDR3: TGTGCCAGCAGTTACTCGTGGACACTCGCCAGCACTGAAGCTTTCTTT. As protein: CASSYSWTLASTEAFF.

This chain joins TRBV6-1 and TRBJ2-7; 9 bases line up with TRBD2. V was pared by 3 bases and J by 3 bases, with 15 bases of the junction left unmatched. This CDR3 contains 18 residues. Germline lookup yields CDR1 MNHNS and CDR2 SASEGT. The CDR3 DNA is TGTGCCAGCAGTGAGCGGGGGGGCCTTACCGGATCGATCTACGAGCAGTACTTC. Amino acid sequence: CASSERGGLTGSIYEQYF.

A few counts support this clone. The rearrangement links TRBV18 to TRBJ2-2; D is perhaps TRBD1 (6 bases). The V end lost 0 bases, the J end lost 0 bases, and 11 bases lay between the germline ends. This CDR3 is 17 amino acids long. Germline V gene data show CDR1 as KGHSH and CDR2 as LQKENI. The CDR3 DNA reads TGTGCCAGCTCACCACCGGGACAACCGACGAACACCGGGGAGCTGTTTTTT. This encodes CASSPPGQPTNTGELFF.

The rearrangement joins TRBV5-6 to TRBJ1-3; unclear D gene. The CDR3 consists of 16 residues. CDR1 and CDR2 from the germline V gene are SGHDT and YYEEEE. V dropped 4 bases and J dropped 0 bases, with 14 bases sitting between them. CDR3 sequence (DNA): TGTGCCAGCAGCCCTAAAACTGTATTCTCTGGAAACACCATATATTTT. It translates to CASSPKTVFSGNTIYF.

This sequence joins TRBV4-2 and TRBJ1-1; the D gene is possibly TRBD1 (5 bases). This CDR3 is 17 amino acids long. The ends were cut back, 0 bases at V and 6 bases at J, with 20 bases in the middle. Germline-derived CDR1 and CDR2 are LGHNA and YNFKEQ. CDR3 DNA sequence: TGTGCCAGCAGCCAAGACCCCAGGGAGGAAGTTTCGGCTGAAGCTTTCTTT. Amino acid sequence: CASSQDPREEVSAEAFF.

The J gene is TRBJ1-2, the V gene TRBV6-5; the D is unclear. Germline CDR1 MNHEY, CDR2 SVGAGI. The CDR3 has 13 amino acids. The V end lost 1 base, the J end lost 2 bases, and 5 bases lay between the germline ends. CDR3 DNA sequence: TGTGCCAGCAGTTACTTAGCAAACTATGGCTACACCTTC. Translated, it gives CASSYLANYGYTF.

The chain employs TRBV5-4 and TRBJ1-1; D is undetermined. V was shortened by 0 bases and J by 1 base, with 7 bases between the two germline ends. CDR1 is SGHNT, CDR2 YYREEE, per germline (reference sequence). The CDR3 is 14 amino acids. CDR3: CASSLAGRNTEAFF. The CDR3 nucleotides are TGTGCCAGCAGCTTGGCGGGGAGGAACACTGAAGCTTTCTTT.

The rearrangement links TRBV7-7 to TRBJ2-5; TRBD1 matches 11 bases. Trimming at V came to 1 base and at J to 4 bases, leaving 2 bases not matched to a gene. This CDR3 has 15 residues. Germline CDR1 is SSHAT and CDR2 is FNYEAQ (reference sequence). CDR3 nucleotide sequence: TGTGCCAGCAGCTTAGGGGGACAGGGGGGAGAGACCCAGTACTTC. Translated: CASSLGGQGGETQYF.

The rearrangement links TRBV4-1 to TRBJ2-4; 8 positions match TRBD1. From germline, CDR1 is MGHRA and CDR2 YSYEKL. This CDR3 contains 14 residues. Unmatched junction bases numbered 10, after V lost 4 bases and J lost 11 bases. CDR3 DNA sequence: TGCGCCAGCAGCCTTGCCGCTCAGGGGGCCCTTCAGTACTTC. This sequence encodes CASSLAAQGALQYF.

This chain uses TRBV9 with TRBJ1-1; possibly TRBD1 for D (5 bases). CDR3 length: 14 residues. V dropped 4 bases and J dropped 1 base, with 11 bases sitting between them. Germline V gene sequence: CDR1 SGDLS, CDR2 YYNGEE. CDR3: CASSTQTGNTEAFF. The CDR3 nucleotides are TGTGCCAGCAGCACCCAAACAGGGAACACTGAAGCTTTCTTT. Complete variable domain (other parts from reference TRBV9 and TRBJ1-1): DSGVTQTPKHLITATGQRVTLRCSPRSGDLSVYWYQQSLDQGLQFLIQYYNGEERAKGNILERFSAQQFPDLHSELNLSSLELGDSALYFCASSTQTGNTEAFFGQGTRLTVV.

CDR3 sequence: CASSFLDRDNYGYTF. CDR3 coding DNA: TGTGCCAGCAGCTTCCTGGACAGGGATAACTATGGCTACACCTTC. The chain has TRBV5-6 and TRBJ1-2; 8 bases align to TRBD1. Germline values: CDR1 SGHDT, CDR2 YYEEEE. This CDR3 spans 15 amino acids. Trimming at V came to 2 bases and at J to 1 base, leaving 4 bases not matched to a gene.

This chain connects TRBV29-1 to TRBJ1-4; D may be TRBD1 (6 bases). Germline lookup yields CDR1 SQVTM and CDR2 ANQGSEA. CDR3 length: 13 amino acids. V lost 4 bases to trimming and J lost 3 bases, with 9 bases between them. CDR3 coding DNA: TGCAGCGTTGGGACAGCTCCTAATGAAAAACTGTTTTTT. It specifies CSVGTAPNEKLFF.

This clone appeared a single time. The V gene is TRBV2, the J gene TRBJ1-6; perhaps TRBD1 as D (6 bases). The CDR3 loop spans 13 amino acids. Per germline, CDR1 SNHLY and CDR2 FYNNEI. Between the trimmed V and J ends, which lost 10 bases and 4 bases, there was a span of 11 bases. CDR3 DNA: TGTGCCAACTCGGACAGTTATAATTCACCCCTCCACTTT. Residues: CANSDSYNSPLHF.

This clone appeared a single time. The chain is built from TRBV24-1 and TRBJ1-5; tentative D call: TRBD1 (5 bases). Per germline, CDR1 KGHDR and CDR2 SFDVKD. The CDR3 is 15 amino acids. The germline V and J ends were trimmed by 7 bases and 0 bases, with 12 bases remaining between them. The CDR3 spells CATSGGRDSNQPQHF. The CDR3 nucleotides read TGTGCCACCAGCGGGGGACGGGATAGCAATCAGCCCCAGCATTTT.

The chain has TRBV18 and TRBJ1-1, with a weak D call TRBD1 (5 bases). The germline V gene encodes CDR1 KGHSH and CDR2 LQKENI. V dropped 2 bases and J dropped 4 bases, with 20 bases sitting between them. The CDR3 is 17 residues long. The CDR3 loop reads CASSPSSRAPGSTEAFF. CDR3 in DNA: TGTGCCAGCTCACCATCATCCAGGGCCCCTGGTAGCACTGAAGCTTTCTTT.

The chain is built from TRBV19 and TRBJ1-5; D perhaps matches TRBD1 (6 bases). CDR1 and CDR2 from the germline V gene are LNHDA and SQIVND (reference sequence). CDR3 length equals 14 residues. Trimming removed 5 bases at V and 6 bases at J, with 14 bases between. In nucleotides, the CDR3 is TGTGCCAGTAGTCCACAGGGTCAGGGTCAGCCCCAGCATTTT. It yields the protein CASSPQGQGQPQHF.

The chain joins TRBV9 to TRBJ2-1; 7 bases are shared with TRBD2. The V and J ends lost 0 bases and 7 bases, in that order; junction bases with no gene match: 13. Germline CDR1 and CDR2: SGDLS and YYNGEE. The CDR3 runs to 17 residues. The CDR3 protein is CASSVVPREGVLNEQFF. The CDR3 coding sequence is TGTGCCAGCAGCGTAGTCCCCAGGGAGGGTGTTCTGAATGAGCAGTTCTTC. Supplemented by reference TRBV9 and TRBJ2-1, the full variable domain reads DSGVTQTPKHLITATGQRVTLRCSPRSGDLSVYWYQQSLDQGLQFLIQYYNGEERAKGNILERFSAQQFPDLHSELNLSSLELGDSALYFCASSVVPREGVLNEQFFGPGTRLTVL.

This clone appeared a few times. J is TRBJ1-2 and V is TRBV19, with 9 nucleotides matching TRBD1. Germline V CDR1 and CDR2: LNHDA, SQIVND (reference sequence). Germline trimming cut 7 bases from V and 4 bases from J; bases unmatched to any gene: 7. The CDR3 spans 14 residues. Here the CDR3 DNA reads TGTGCCAGTAACGCCGGGACAGGGACCTATGGCTACACCTTC. It codes for CASNAGTGTYGYTF.

This chain joins TRBV27 and TRBJ1-2, with 7 positions matching TRBD1. Germline V gene lookup returns CDR1 MNHEY and CDR2 SMNVEV (reference sequence). The CDR3 spans 13 residues. Unmatched junction bases numbered 7, after V lost 8 bases and J lost 4 bases. The DNA of the CDR3 is TGTGCCAGCGGGGCCGACAGGGCCTATGGCTACACCTTC. It specifies CASGADRAYGYTF.

The chain has TRBV6-1 and TRBJ1-4; weak D call: TRBD1 (6 bases). Germline V gives CDR1 MNHNS, CDR2 SASEGT. The CDR3 is 19 amino acids. V lost 2 bases to trimming and J lost 0 bases, with 19 bases between them. The CDR3 nucleotides read TGTGCCAGCAGTGAATTGGACAGCTTTAGAACTGCAACTAATGAAAAACTGTTTTTT. It yields the protein CASSELDSFRTATNEKLFF.

This clone was observed a few times. The chain joins TRBV3-1 (or the pseudogene TRBV3-2) to TRBJ1-4; D call uncertain. V was pared by 0 bases and J by 0 bases, with 8 bases between. Germline V gene sequence: CDR1 LGHDT, CDR2 YNNKEL (reference sequence). CDR3 size: 16 residues. CDR3 in amino acids: CASSQDLAATNEKLFF. CDR3 nucleotide sequence: TGTGCCAGCAGCCAAGATCTAGCCGCAACTAATGAAAAACTGTTTTTT.

The chain is built from TRBV7-9 and TRBJ2-7; 9 bases map to TRBD1. J gave up 2 bases and V 4 bases, and 6 bases lay outside the gene matches. The CDR3 spans 15 residues. From germline, CDR1 is SEHNR and CDR2 FQNEAQ (reference sequence). For the CDR3, the DNA is TGTGCCAGCAGCTCTCCGGGACAGGGAACCTACGAGCAGTACTTC. This encodes CASSSPGQGTYEQYF.

A note on this clone: Different DNA sequences within this sample yield the same CDR3. The CDR3 coding sequence is TGTGCCAGTAGTGGACAGGGAGGCAATCAGCCCCAGCATTTT. It is translated as CASSGQGGNQPQHF. The chain combines TRBV19 with TRBJ1-5; 8 bases map to TRBD1. The V gene end was trimmed by 5 bases and the J gene end by 2 bases; junction bases not matched to a gene: 2. This CDR3 is 14 amino acids long. Germline V gene data show CDR1 as LNHDA and CDR2 as SQIVND (reference sequence).

The chain combines TRBV5-1 with TRBJ2-5; D is ambiguous. This CDR3 contains 15 residues. The germline V and J ends were trimmed by 0 bases and 4 bases, with 13 bases remaining between them. In germline, CDR1 is SGHRS, CDR2 YFSETQ. This chain's CDR3 is CASSLVPYPPETQYF. The CDR3 nucleotides are TGCGCCAGCAGCTTGGTACCCTACCCCCCAGAGACCCAGTACTTC.

The genes are TRBV7-9 and TRBJ2-7; TRBD2 might be the D (5 bases). Trimming shortened V by 2 bases and J by 7 bases, and 15 bases separated the two germline ends. Looked up from germline, CDR1 is SEHNR and CDR2 is FQNEAQ (reference sequence). The CDR3 has 14 residues. The CDR3 DNA follows: TGTGCCAGCAGCTTAATCTCGTCGACGGGGGAGCAGTACTTC. Protein: CASSLISSTGEQYF.

This clone showed up just a few times. The rearrangement joins TRBV19 to TRBJ1-1, with TRBD1 identical over 7 bases. Germline CDR1 LNHDA, CDR2 SQIVND (reference sequence). V was clipped by 7 bases and J by 4 bases; unmatched bases: 6. The CDR3 has 13 residues. CDR3 in amino acids: CASNGRGTTEAFF. The CDR3 DNA reads as TGTGCCAGTAACGGCAGGGGGACCACTGAAGCTTTCTTT.